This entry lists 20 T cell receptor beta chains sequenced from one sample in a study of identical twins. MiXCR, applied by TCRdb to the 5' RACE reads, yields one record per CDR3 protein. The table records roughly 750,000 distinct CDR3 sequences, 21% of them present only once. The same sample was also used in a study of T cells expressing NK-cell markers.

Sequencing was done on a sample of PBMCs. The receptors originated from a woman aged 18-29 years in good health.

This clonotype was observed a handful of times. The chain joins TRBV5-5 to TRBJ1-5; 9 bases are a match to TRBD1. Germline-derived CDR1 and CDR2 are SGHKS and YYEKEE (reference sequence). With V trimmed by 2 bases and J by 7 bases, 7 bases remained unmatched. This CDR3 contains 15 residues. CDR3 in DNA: TGTGCCAGCAGCTTTCTACAGGGGGCTGGACAGCCCCAGCATTTT. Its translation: CASSFLQGAGQPQHF.

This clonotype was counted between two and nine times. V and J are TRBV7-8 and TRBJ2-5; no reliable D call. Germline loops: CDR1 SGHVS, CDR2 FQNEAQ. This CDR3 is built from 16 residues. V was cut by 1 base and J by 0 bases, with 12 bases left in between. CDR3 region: CASSLGSSVDQETQYF. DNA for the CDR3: TGTGCCAGCAGCTTAGGTAGCTCGGTTGACCAAGAGACCCAGTACTTC.

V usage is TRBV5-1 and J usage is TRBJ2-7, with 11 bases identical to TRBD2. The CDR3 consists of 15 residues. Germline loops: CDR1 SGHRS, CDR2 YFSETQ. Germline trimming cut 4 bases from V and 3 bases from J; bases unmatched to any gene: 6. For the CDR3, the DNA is TGCGCCAGCAGCGGGGTGGGGACTAGCGGCTACGAGCAGTACTTC. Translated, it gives CASSGVGTSGYEQYF.

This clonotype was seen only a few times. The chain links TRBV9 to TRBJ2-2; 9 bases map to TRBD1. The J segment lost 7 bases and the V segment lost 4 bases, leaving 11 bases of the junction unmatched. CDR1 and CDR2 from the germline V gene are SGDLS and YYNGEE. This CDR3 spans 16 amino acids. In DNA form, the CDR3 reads TGTGCCAGCAGCATAGCCGGGACAGGGCTCCACGGGGAGCTGTTTTTT. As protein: CASSIAGTGLHGELFF.

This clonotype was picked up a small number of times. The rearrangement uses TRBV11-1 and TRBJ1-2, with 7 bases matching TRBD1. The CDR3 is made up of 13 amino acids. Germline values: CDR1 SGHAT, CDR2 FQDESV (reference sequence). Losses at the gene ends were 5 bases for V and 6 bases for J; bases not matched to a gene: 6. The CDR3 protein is CASSLVTGDGYTF. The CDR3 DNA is TGTGCCAGCAGCCTAGTTACAGGGGATGGCTACACCTTC.

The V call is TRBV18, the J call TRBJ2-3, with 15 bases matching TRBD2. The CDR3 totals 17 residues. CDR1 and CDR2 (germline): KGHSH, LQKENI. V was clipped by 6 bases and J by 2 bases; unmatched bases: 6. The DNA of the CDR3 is TGTGCCAGCTCCCCGGGACTAGCGGGGGGAGCCACAGATACGCAGTATTTT. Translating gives CASSPGLAGGATDTQYF.

In nucleotides, the CDR3 is TGTGCCAGCAGTAACGAACATTCGTCCACCGGGGAGCTGTTTTTT. As protein: CASSNEHSSTGELFF. The J gene is TRBJ2-2, the V gene TRBV6-5; no reliable D call. V lost 5 bases to trimming and J lost 4 bases, with 14 bases between them. The length of the CDR3 is 15 residues. Looked up from germline, CDR1 is MNHEY and CDR2 is SVGAGI.

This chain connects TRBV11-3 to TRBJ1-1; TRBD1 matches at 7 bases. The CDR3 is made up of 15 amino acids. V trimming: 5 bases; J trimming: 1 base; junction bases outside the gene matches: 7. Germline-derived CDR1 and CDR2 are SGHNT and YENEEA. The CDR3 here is CASSPTDRANTEAFF. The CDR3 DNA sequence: TGTGCCAGCAGCCCGACCGACAGGGCGAACACTGAAGCTTTCTTT.

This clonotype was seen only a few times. In nucleotides, the CDR3 is TGCGCCAGCAGCCAAGATAGAGGGACAGGGAGCGCCGGGGAGCTGTTTTTT. Encoded protein: CASSQDRGTGSAGELFF. The chain couples TRBV4-3 to TRBJ2-2; TRBD1 aligns across 9 bases. The junction had 8 bases not matched to a gene; V was cut back by 0 bases and J by 6 bases. The CDR3 has 17 residues. Germline V gene lookup returns CDR1 LGHNA and CDR2 YSLEER.

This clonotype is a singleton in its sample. The CDR3 protein is CASSSDRAEYEQYF. DNA for the CDR3: TGTGCCAGCAGTTCAGACAGGGCTGAGTACGAGCAGTACTTC. The chain is built from TRBV28 and TRBJ2-7; 7 bases map to TRBD1. This CDR3 spans 14 amino acids. CDR1 and CDR2 from the germline V gene are MDHEN and SYDVKM. V trimming: 4 bases; J trimming: 4 bases; junction bases outside the gene matches: 7.

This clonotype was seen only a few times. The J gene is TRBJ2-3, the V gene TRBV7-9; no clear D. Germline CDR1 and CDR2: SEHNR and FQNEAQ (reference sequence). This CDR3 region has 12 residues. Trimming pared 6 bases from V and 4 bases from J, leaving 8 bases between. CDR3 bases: TGTGCCAGCAGGTCATTGGCAGATACGCAGTATTTT. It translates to CASRSLADTQYF. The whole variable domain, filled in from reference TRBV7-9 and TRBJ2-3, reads DTGVSQNPRHKITKRGQNVTFRCDPISEHNRLYWYRQTLGQGPEFLTYFQNEAQLEKSRLLSDRFSAERPKGSFSTLEIQRTEQGDSAMYLCASRSLADTQYFGPGTRLTVL.

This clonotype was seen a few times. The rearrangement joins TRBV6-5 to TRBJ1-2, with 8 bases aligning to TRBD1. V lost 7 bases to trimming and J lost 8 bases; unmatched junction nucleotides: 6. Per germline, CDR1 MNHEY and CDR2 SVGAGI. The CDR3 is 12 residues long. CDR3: CASTDRGGGYTF. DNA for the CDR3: TGTGCCAGCACAGACAGGGGTGGGGGCTACACCTTC.

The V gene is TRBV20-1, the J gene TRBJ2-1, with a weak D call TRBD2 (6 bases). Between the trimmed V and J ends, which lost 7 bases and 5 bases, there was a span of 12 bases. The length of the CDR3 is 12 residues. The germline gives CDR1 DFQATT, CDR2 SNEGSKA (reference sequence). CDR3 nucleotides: TGCAGTGGTAGCGGAGCAAACAATGAGCAGTTCTTC. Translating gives CSGSGANNEQFF.

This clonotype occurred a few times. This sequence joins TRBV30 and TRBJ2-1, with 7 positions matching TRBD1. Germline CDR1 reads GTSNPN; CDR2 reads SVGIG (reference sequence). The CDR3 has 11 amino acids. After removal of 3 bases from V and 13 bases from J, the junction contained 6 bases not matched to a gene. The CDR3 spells CAWRTGASQFF. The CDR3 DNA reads TGTGCCTGGAGAACAGGGGCCTCCCAGTTCTTC.

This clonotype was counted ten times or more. CDR3 protein: CASSQGGSGERGGYTF. The CDR3 nucleotides read TGTGCCAGCAGCCAAGGAGGATCGGGGGAACGCGGTGGCTACACCTTC. The gene calls are TRBV3-1 and TRBJ1-2; TRBD1 might be the D (5 bases). CDR3 length equals 16 residues. Germline V gives CDR1 LGHDT, CDR2 YNNKEL (reference sequence). The ends were cut back, 1 base at V and 7 bases at J, with 19 bases in the middle.

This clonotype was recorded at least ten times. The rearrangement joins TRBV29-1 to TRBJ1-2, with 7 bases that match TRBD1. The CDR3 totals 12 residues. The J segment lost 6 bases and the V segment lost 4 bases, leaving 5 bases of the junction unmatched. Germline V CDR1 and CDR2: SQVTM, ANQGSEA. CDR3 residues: CSVGQGLDGYTF. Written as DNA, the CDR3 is TGCAGCGTTGGACAGGGCCTAGATGGCTACACCTTC.

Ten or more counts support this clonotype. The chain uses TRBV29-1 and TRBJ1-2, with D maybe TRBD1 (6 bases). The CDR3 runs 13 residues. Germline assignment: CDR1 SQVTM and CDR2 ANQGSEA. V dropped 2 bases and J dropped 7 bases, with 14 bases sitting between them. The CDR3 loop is CSVERGHSAGYTF. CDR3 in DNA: TGCAGCGTTGAAAGGGGACATAGCGCTGGCTACACCTTC.

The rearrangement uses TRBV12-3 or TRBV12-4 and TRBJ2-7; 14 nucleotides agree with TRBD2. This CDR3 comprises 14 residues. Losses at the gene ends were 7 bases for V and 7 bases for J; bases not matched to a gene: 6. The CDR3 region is CASTPGLAGVEQYF. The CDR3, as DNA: TGTGCCAGCACCCCGGGACTAGCGGGAGTTGAGCAGTACTTC.

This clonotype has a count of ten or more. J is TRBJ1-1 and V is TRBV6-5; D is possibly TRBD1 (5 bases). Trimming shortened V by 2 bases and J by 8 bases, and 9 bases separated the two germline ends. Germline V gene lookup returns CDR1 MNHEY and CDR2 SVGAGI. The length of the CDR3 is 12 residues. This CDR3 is CASSYGAEEAFF. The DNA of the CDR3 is TGTGCCAGCAGTTACGGGGCAGAAGAAGCTTTCTTT.

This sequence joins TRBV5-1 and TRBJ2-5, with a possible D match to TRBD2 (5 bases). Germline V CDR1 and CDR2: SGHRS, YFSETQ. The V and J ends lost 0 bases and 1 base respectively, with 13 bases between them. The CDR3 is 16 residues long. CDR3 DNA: TGCGCCAGCAGCTTGGGGCCGAGTGGAGGCCAAGAGACCCAGTACTTC. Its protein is CASSLGPSGGQETQYF.